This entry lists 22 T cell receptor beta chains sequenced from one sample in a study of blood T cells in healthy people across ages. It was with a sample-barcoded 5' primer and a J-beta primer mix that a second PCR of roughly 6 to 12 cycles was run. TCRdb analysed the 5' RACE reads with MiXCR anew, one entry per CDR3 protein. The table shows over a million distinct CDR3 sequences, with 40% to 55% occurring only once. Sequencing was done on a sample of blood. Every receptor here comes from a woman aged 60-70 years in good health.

CDR3 DNA sequence: TGTGCCAGCAGTTCTCCCGCAACCGAGCAGTACTTC. Translating it yields CASSSPATEQYF. The rearrangement uses TRBV6-5 and TRBJ2-4; unclear D gene. The J call is uncertain, as TRBJ2-7 better fits the DNA end. CDR3 size: 12 residues. Germline CDR1 MNHEY, CDR2 SVGAGI.

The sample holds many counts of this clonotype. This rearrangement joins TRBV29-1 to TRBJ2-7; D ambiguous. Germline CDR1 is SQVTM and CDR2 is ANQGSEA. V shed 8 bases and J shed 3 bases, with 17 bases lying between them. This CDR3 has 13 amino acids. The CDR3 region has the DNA TGCAGCACCCTCCAGCAGGACGGCTACGAGCAGTACTTC. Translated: CSTLQQDGYEQYF.

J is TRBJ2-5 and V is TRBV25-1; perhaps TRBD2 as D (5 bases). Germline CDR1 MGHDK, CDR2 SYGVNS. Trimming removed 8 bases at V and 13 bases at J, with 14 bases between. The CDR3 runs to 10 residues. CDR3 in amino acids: CASGENTRYF. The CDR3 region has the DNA TGTGCCAGCGGGGAGAACACACGGTACTTC.

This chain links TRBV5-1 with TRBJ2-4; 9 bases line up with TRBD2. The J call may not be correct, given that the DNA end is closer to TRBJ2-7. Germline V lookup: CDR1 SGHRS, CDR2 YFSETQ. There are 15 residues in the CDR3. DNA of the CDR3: TGCGCCAGCAGCGGGGGGCTAGCGGGAACCTACGAGCAGTACTTC. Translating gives CASSGGLAGTYEQYF.

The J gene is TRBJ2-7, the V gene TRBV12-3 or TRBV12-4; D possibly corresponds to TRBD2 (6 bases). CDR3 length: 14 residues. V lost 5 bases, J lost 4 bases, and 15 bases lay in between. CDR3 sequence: CASSVYGGGYEQYF. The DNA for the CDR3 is TGTGCCAGCAGTGTGTACGGGGGTGGTTACGAGCAGTACTTC.

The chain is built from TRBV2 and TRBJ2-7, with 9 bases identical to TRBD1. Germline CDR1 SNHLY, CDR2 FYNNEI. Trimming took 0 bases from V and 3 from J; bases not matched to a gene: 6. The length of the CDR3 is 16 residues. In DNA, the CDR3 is TGTGCCAGCAGTGAAGCTCCCGGGACAGGGCTCTACGAGCAGTACTTC. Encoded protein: CASSEAPGTGLYEQYF. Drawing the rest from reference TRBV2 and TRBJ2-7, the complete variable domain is EPEVTQTPSHQVTQMGQEVILRCVPISNHLYFYWYRQILGQKVEFLVSFYNNEISEKSEIFDDQFSVERPDGSNFTLKIRSTKLEDSAMYFCASSEAPGTGLYEQYFGPGTRLTVT.

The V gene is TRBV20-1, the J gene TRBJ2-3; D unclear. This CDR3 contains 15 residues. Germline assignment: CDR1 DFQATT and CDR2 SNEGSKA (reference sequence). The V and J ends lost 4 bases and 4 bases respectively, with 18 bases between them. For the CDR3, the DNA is TGCAGTGCTATCGCAAGCAGAGTAGTGGCAGATACGCAGTATTTT. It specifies CSAIASRVVADTQYF.

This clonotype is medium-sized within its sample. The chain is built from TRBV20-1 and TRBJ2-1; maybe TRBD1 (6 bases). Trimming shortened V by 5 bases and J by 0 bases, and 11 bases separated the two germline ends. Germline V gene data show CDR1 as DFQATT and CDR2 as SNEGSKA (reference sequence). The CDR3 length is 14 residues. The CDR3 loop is CSALTDSSYNEQFF. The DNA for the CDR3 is TGCAGTGCTCTGACGGACAGCTCCTACAATGAGCAGTTCTTC.

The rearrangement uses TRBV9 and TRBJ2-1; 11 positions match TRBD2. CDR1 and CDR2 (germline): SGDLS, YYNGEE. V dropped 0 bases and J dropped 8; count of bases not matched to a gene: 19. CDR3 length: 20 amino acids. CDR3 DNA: TGTGCCAGCAGCGTAGCCCGTGACGTGTTTATAGCGGGAGGGCCCTATGAGCAGTTCTTC. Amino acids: CASSVARDVFIAGGPYEQFF.

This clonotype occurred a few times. The CDR3 loop is CASSNRGSRNEQYF. The CDR3 DNA reads TGTGCCAGCAGTAACAGGGGGTCGAGGAACGAGCAGTACTTC. The V and J genes are TRBV25-1 and TRBJ2-7, with 8 bases matching TRBD1. The CDR3 extends over 14 amino acids. Trimming removed 5 bases from V and 5 bases from J; junction bases left unmatched: 8. Germline lookup yields CDR1 MGHDK and CDR2 SYGVNS.

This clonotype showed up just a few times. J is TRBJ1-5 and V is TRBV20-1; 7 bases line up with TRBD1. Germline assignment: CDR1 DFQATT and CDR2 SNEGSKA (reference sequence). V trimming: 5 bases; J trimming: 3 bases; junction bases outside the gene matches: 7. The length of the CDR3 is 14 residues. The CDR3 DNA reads TGCAGTGCTTTACCGGGACAGCACAATCAGCCCCAGCATTTT. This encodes CSALPGQHNQPQHF.

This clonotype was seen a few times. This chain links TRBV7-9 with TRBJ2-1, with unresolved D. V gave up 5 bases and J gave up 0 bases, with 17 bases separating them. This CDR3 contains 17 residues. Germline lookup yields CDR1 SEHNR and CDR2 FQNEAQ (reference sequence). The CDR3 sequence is CASSLMPGGRSYNEQFF. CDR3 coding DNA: TGTGCCAGCAGCCTTATGCCGGGCGGCCGCTCCTACAATGAGCAGTTCTTC. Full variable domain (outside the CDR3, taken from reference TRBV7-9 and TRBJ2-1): DTGVSQNPRHKITKRGQNVTFRCDPISEHNRLYWYRQTLGQGPEFLTYFQNEAQLEKSRLLSDRFSAERPKGSFSTLEIQRTEQGDSAMYLCASSLMPGGRSYNEQFFGPGTRLTVL.

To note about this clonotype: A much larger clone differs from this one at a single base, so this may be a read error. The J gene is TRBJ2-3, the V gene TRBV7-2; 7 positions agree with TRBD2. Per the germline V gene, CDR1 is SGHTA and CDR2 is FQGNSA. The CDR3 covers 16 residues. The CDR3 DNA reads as TGTGCCAGCAGCTTAGCGAGGGACTACCGCACAGATACGCAGAATTTT. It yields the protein CASSLARDYRTDTQNF.

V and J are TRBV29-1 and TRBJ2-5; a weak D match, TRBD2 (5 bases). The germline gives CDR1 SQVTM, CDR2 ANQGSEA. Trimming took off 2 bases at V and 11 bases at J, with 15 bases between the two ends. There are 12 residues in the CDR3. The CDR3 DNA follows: TGCAGCGTTGAATCGGCAGTGAGGGAGCAGTACTTC. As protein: CSVESAVREQYF.

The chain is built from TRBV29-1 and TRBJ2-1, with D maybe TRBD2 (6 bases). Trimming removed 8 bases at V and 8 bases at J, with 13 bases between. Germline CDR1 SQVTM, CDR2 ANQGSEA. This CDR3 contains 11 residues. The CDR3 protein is CSSWRGDEQFF. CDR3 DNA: TGCAGCAGTTGGCGGGGTGATGAGCAGTTCTTC.

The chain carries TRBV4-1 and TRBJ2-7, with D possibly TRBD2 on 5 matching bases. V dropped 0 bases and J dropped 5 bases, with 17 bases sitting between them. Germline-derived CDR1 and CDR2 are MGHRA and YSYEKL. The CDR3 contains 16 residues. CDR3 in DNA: TGCGCCAGCAGCCAAGATCCTGGACTCACTACCGACGAGCAGTACTTC. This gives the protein CASSQDPGLTTDEQYF.

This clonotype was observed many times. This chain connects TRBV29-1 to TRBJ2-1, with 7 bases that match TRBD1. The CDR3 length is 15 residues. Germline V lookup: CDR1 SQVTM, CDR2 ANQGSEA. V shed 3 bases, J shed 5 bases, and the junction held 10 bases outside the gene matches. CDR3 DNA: TGCAGCGTTGACCGGCCGGGACAGATAAACAATGAGCAGTTCTTC. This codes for CSVDRPGQINNEQFF.

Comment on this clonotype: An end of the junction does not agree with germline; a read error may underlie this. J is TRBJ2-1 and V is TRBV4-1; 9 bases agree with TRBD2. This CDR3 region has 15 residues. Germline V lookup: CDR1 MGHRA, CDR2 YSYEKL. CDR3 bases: TGCACCAGCAGCCAAGAGGTAGCGGGAGTTAATGAGCAGTTCTTC. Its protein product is CTSSQEVAGVNEQFF.

This chain's CDR3 is CASSDVGTEKETQYF. The CDR3 nucleotides are TGCGCCAGCAGTGATGTCGGGACAGAAAAAGAGACCCAGTACTTC. The chain uses TRBV10-1 and TRBJ2-5; 7 bases agree with TRBD1. The CDR3 spans 15 residues. The germline gives CDR1 WNHNN, CDR2 SYGVQD (reference sequence). V was pared by 3 bases and J by 3 bases, with 7 bases of the junction left unmatched.

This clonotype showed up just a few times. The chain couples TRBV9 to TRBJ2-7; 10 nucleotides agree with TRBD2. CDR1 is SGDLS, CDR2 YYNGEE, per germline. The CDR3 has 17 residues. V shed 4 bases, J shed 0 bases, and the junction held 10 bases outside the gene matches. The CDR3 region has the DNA TGTGCCAGCAGCCCTTCCCATGCTAGCGGGAGCTCCTACGAGCAGTACTTC. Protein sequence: CASSPSHASGSSYEQYF.

The CDR3 DNA is TGCAGCGTTGGAGGGGGACCTTCTGTGGAGCAGTACTTC. This gives the protein CSVGGGPSVEQYF. The chain carries TRBV29-1 and TRBJ2-5; the D gene is possibly TRBD1 (6 bases). The germline V gene has CDR1 SQVTM and CDR2 ANQGSEA. V lost 4 bases and J 11 bases, leaving 20 bases between the germline ends. The CDR3 extends over 13 amino acids.

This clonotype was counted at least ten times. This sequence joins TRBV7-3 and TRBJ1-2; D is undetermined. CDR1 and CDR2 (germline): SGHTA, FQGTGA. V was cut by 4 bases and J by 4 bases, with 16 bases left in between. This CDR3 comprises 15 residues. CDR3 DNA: TGTGCCAGCAGCTCCTCCCCGGGATCGGGCTATGGCTACACCTTC. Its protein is CASSSSPGSGYGYTF.